These 20 T cell receptor beta chains were sequenced from one sample in a study of T cells after yellow fever vaccination. MiXCR, applied by TCRdb to the 5' RACE reads, yields one record per CDR3 protein. The sample holds approximately 250,000 distinct CDR3 sequences, about 7% seen once. The input for sequencing was CD4+ T cells sorted from PBMCs, taken on the day of the yellow fever booster vaccination. The receptors derive from a man between 25 and 39 years old who received the YFV17D yellow fever vaccine.

This clonotype occurred a few times. The chain links TRBV28 to TRBJ1-2; D ambiguous. Germline V CDR1 and CDR2: MDHEN, SYDVKM. The CDR3 is 12 amino acids. Trimming shortened V by 5 bases and J by 8 bases, and 12 bases separated the two germline ends. The CDR3 sequence: CASSTDRLGYTF. CDR3 bases: TGTGCCAGCAGTACCGATAGGCTAGGCTACACCTTC.

This clonotype was observed many times. V and J are TRBV5-1 and TRBJ2-7, with 11 bases that match TRBD2. Germline lookup yields CDR1 SGHRS and CDR2 YFSETQ. The CDR3 has 14 amino acids. J gave up 3 bases and V 4 bases, and 3 bases lay outside the gene matches. The chain's CDR3 is CASSTGTSGYEQYF. The CDR3 nucleotides are TGCGCCAGCAGCACCGGGACTAGCGGCTACGAGCAGTACTTC.

This clonotype appeared many times. The chain combines TRBV20-1 with TRBJ2-1; the D is unclear. The V gene's germline CDR1 is DFQATT and CDR2 SNEGSKA (reference sequence). V lost 2 bases, J lost 8 bases, and 4 bases lay in between. The CDR3 is 10 residues long. The CDR3 loop is CSARRDEQFF. The CDR3 region has the DNA TGCAGTGCTAGAAGGGATGAGCAGTTCTTC.

This clonotype was seen ten or more times. The CDR3 DNA follows: TGCAGTGCTCTAGCGGGGTTGAACACCGGGGAGCTGTTTTTT. Translated, it gives CSALAGLNTGELFF. The rearrangement links TRBV20-1 to TRBJ2-2; 9 bases map to TRBD2. This CDR3 is built from 14 residues. V was pared by 5 bases and J by 1 base, with 2 bases of the junction left unmatched. Germline V gives CDR1 DFQATT, CDR2 SNEGSKA (reference sequence).

This clonotype was picked up a small number of times. This sequence joins TRBV7-9 and TRBJ2-7, with D perhaps assigned TRBD1 or TRBD2 (5 bases each). The CDR3 has 14 amino acids. V lost 5 bases to trimming and J lost 1 base, with 12 bases between them. The germline gives CDR1 SEHNR, CDR2 FQNEAQ (reference sequence). Here the CDR3 DNA reads TGTGCCAGCAGCCCTCGGGACGAATCCTACGAGCAGTACTTC. This gives the protein CASSPRDESYEQYF.

In its sample, this clonotype was seen many times. V and J are TRBV29-1 and TRBJ1-4; perhaps TRBD1 as D (5 bases). Germline V lookup: CDR1 SQVTM, CDR2 ANQGSEA. The CDR3 covers 13 residues. V was cut by 3 bases and J by 8 bases, with 13 bases left in between. CDR3 protein: CSVDLGGVEKLFF. CDR3 DNA: TGCAGCGTTGATTTGGGGGGGGTCGAAAAACTGTTTTTT.

This clonotype was recorded many times. The gene calls are TRBV27 and TRBJ1-5, with D perhaps matching TRBD1 (5 bases). This CDR3 contains 16 residues. The V gene's germline CDR1 is MNHEY and CDR2 SMNVEV (reference sequence). V was cut by 0 bases and J by 2 bases, with 11 bases left in between. CDR3 loop: CASSLSWGAGNQPQHF. In DNA, the CDR3 is TGTGCCAGCAGTTTATCATGGGGCGCCGGCAATCAGCCCCAGCATTTT.

The chain carries TRBV29-1 and TRBJ2-7; D may correspond to TRBD1 or TRBD2 (6 bases each). The CDR3 sequence is 14 residues long. V was pared by 4 bases and J by 3 bases, with 16 bases between. Per the germline V gene, CDR1 is SQVTM and CDR2 is ANQGSEA. CDR3 sequence (DNA): TGCAGCGTTGGGGGGGTTGGGGGCGTCTACGAGCAGTACTTC. It encodes CSVGGVGGVYEQYF.

This clonotype has just a few counts. The chain couples TRBV20-1 to TRBJ2-3, with 8 bases matching TRBD2. Germline-derived CDR1 and CDR2 are DFQATT and SNEGSKA (reference sequence). This CDR3 has 11 amino acids. In nucleotides, the CDR3 is TGCAGGACCGGGGGGGTAGATACGCAGTATTTT. It specifies CRTGGVDTQYF.

The chain combines TRBV5-1 with TRBJ2-1; 8 bases agree with TRBD2. V lost 1 base and J lost 5; bases outside the gene matches: 5. This CDR3 spans 15 amino acids. Germline V lookup: CDR1 SGHRS, CDR2 YFSETQ. CDR3 DNA: TGCGCCAGCAGCTTGCTCACTAGCGGAAACAATGAGCAGTTCTTC. Translating it yields CASSLLTSGNNEQFF.

The chain recombines TRBV7-2 with TRBJ2-1, with a tentative D call TRBD1 (5 bases). Per the germline V gene, CDR1 is SGHTA and CDR2 is FQGNSA. The V and J ends lost 0 bases and 9 bases respectively, with 12 bases between them. This CDR3 is built from 14 residues. CDR3 sequence (DNA): TGTGCCAGCAGCTTAGCGCGGAGTACAGGTGAGCAGTTCTTC. This gives the protein CASSLARSTGEQFF.

A few counts support this clonotype. This chain connects TRBV6-5 to TRBJ2-7, with D possibly called TRBD1 or TRBD2 (5 bases each). The CDR3 length is 15 residues. Trimming left V 2 bases short and J 6 bases short, with 17 bases between. The germline V gene encodes CDR1 MNHEY and CDR2 SVGAGI. The CDR3 sequence: CASSYQGLGVVEQYF. DNA of the CDR3: TGTGCCAGCAGTTACCAAGGGCTGGGGGTAGTCGAGCAGTACTTC.

This clonotype was counted only a few times. This chain links TRBV5-4 with TRBJ2-3, with 7 bases matching TRBD2. This CDR3 comprises 15 residues. Trimming took 3 bases from V and 3 from J; bases not matched to a gene: 7. The V gene's germline CDR1 is SGHNT and CDR2 YYREEE (reference sequence). CDR3 region: CASSWGGRGTDTQYF. The CDR3 nucleotides are TGTGCCAGCAGCTGGGGAGGGAGAGGGACAGATACGCAGTATTTT.

This clonotype was observed many times. The chain employs TRBV18 and TRBJ2-7; 8 nucleotides agree with TRBD1. The CDR3 has 14 amino acids. With V trimmed by 3 bases and J by 3 bases, 4 bases remained unmatched. Per the germline V gene, CDR1 is KGHSH and CDR2 is LQKENI. CDR3 DNA sequence: TGTGCCAGCTCACCGCAGGGGGCCAACTACGAGCAGTACTTC. It is translated as CASSPQGANYEQYF.

This clonotype was seen ten or more times. The rearrangement joins TRBV29-1 to TRBJ2-1; a weak D match, TRBD2 (5 bases). CDR1 and CDR2 (germline): SQVTM, ANQGSEA. The CDR3 runs 12 residues. The germline V and J ends were trimmed by 7 bases and 8 bases, with 15 bases remaining between them. The CDR3 bases are TGCAGCGGACGACTGGGAGTAGATGAGCAGTTCTTC. Its protein product is CSGRLGVDEQFF.

A few counts support this clonotype. The chain is built from TRBV6-5 and TRBJ2-5; no firm D call. This CDR3 region has 11 residues. Looked up from germline, CDR1 is MNHEY and CDR2 is SVGAGI. Trimming shortened V by 0 bases and J by 7 bases, and 3 bases separated the two germline ends. The CDR3 sequence is CASSYSRTQYF. The CDR3 DNA reads TGTGCCAGCAGTTACTCGCGGACCCAGTACTTC.

This clonotype was found a few times. The genes are TRBV18 and TRBJ2-7, with TRBD1 matching over 8 bases. The CDR3 sequence is 15 residues long. Germline lookup yields CDR1 KGHSH and CDR2 LQKENI. The V and J ends lost 5 bases and 7 bases, in that order; junction bases with no gene match: 13. In nucleotides, the CDR3 is TGTGCCAGCTCAGTCGGACAGGGCGGCCCTTGGGAGCAGTACTTC. Translating gives CASSVGQGGPWEQYF.

The chain employs TRBV10-3 and TRBJ2-1; D is tentatively TRBD1 or TRBD2 (5 bases each). Trimming removed 3 bases from V and 0 bases from J, with 9 bases in between. Germline V gene lookup returns CDR1 ENHRY and CDR2 SYGVKD. The CDR3 length is 15 residues. The CDR3 nucleotides read TGTGCCATCAGTGATTCTGGGGGCTCCTACAATGAGCAGTTCTTC. As protein: CAISDSGGSYNEQFF.

This clonotype was counted between two and nine times. The V gene is TRBV12-3 or TRBV12-4, the J gene TRBJ2-6; D unclear. Trimming stripped 7 bases from V and 0 bases from J, with 16 bases between. The CDR3 runs to 17 residues. The CDR3 DNA follows: TGTGCCAGCAACGACGGACGCAGAGGCTCTGGGGCCAACGTCCTGACTTTC. Translated: CASNDGRRGSGANVLTF.

V and J are TRBV23-1 and TRBJ2-6; either TRBD1 or TRBD2 may supply D (5 bases each). TRBV23-1 is annotated as an ORF whose role is uncertain. V lost 0 bases to trimming and J lost 2 bases, with 14 bases between them. This CDR3 comprises 18 residues. Written as DNA, the CDR3 is TGCGCCAGCAGTCAATCAAGAGGAAGGGACGCTGGGGCCAACGTCCTGACTTTC. Amino acid sequence: CASSQSRGRDAGANVLTF.